This T cell receptor beta chain was sequenced in a study of blood T cell repertoires in COVID-19. As for the study in general: Both acute and convalescent COVID-19 samples were obtained from the United States, Italy and Spain. PBMCs, B-cell-depleted T cells, or T cells provided the cDNA or gDNA that made up the material.

Original data processing: Reference gene primer amplification in the assay estimated nucleated cell counts. Using immunoSEQ multiplex PCR, the repertoire was profiled, and TCRdb retains in-frame clones only, with some absent. D and trimming were read from the DNA, whereas the V and J calls and clone size are those reported in that table. The sample lists 100,000 to 120,000 clones, roughly 85% occurring once. This clone was detected only a few times. Germline lookup yields CDR1 SGHTA and CDR2 FQGNSA. Trimming cost V 4 bases and J 0 bases; bases outside gene matches: 5. This CDR3 has 15 residues. The chain is built from TRBV7-2 and TRBJ1-1; 7 bases map to TRBD1. The TCR originated in a woman older than 75 with acute or convalescent COVID-19. Sequenced: peripheral blood. CDR3 sequence: CASSYTTGLNTEAFF. The CDR3 region has the DNA TGTGCCAGCAGCTACACGACAGGGCTGAACACTGAAGCTTTCTTT.